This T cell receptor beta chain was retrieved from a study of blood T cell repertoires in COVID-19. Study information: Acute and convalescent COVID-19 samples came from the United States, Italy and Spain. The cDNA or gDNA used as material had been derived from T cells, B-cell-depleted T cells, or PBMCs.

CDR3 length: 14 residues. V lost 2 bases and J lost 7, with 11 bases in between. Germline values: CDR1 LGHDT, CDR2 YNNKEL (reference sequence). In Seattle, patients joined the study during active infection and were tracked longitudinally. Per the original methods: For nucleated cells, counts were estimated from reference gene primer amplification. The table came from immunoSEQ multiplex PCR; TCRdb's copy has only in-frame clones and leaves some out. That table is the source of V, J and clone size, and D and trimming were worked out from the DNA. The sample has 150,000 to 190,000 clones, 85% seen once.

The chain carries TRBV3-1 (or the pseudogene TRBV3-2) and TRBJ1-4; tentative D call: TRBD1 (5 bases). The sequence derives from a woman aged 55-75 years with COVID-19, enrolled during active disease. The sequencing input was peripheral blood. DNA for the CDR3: TGTGCCAGCAGCCAAAGACAGAGGACTGAAAAACTGTTTTTT. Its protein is CASSQRQRTEKLFF.